The 26 T cell receptor beta chains listed next were all sequenced from one sample in a study of shared clonotypes between healthy human individuals. Profiling relied on immunoSEQ multiplex PCR, and the TCRdb table lists in-frame clones only, not all of them. Among roughly 590,000 clones listed, roughly 96% were seen once. Naive CD8 cells, CD45RO-negative and positively selected for CCR7, excluded terminally differentiated effector memory CD45RA+ cells. The material sequenced was naive CD8+ T cells sorted from blood. The source is a woman in her 30s in good health.

This rearrangement joins TRBV27 to TRBJ1-2, with a possible D match to TRBD1 (5 bases). The length of the CDR3 is 13 residues. Per germline, CDR1 MNHEY and CDR2 SMNVEV (reference sequence). Trimming removed 6 bases at V and 0 bases at J, with 8 bases between. CDR3 bases: TGTGCCAGCAGGGGACTATCTAACTATGGCTACACCTTC. Protein sequence: CASRGLSNYGYTF.

The chain employs TRBV9 and TRBJ2-3; a weak D match, TRBD2 (5 bases). The V gene's germline CDR1 is SGDLS and CDR2 YYNGEE. The CDR3 is 15 amino acids. Trimming pared 4 bases from V and 1 base from J, leaving 13 bases between. Written as DNA, the CDR3 is TGTGCCAGCAGCCCAGTCTCGAGGGGCACAGATACGCAGTATTTT. Translating gives CASSPVSRGTDTQYF.

The chain links TRBV4-1 to TRBJ2-2; TRBD1 is a possible D gene (6 bases). The V end lost 4 bases, the J end lost 8 bases, and 20 bases lay between the germline ends. There are 16 residues in the CDR3. CDR1 and CDR2 from the germline V gene are MGHRA and YSYEKL. The CDR3 coding sequence is TGCGCCAGCAGCCCCCTAAGGGGGAGCGGATTGGGGGAGCTGTTTTTT. It specifies CASSPLRGSGLGELFF.

This clone showed up just a few times. The V and J genes are TRBV4-1 and TRBJ1-1; D remains ambiguous. This CDR3 has 12 residues. V lost 6 bases and J lost 4, with 9 bases in between. Germline CDR1 is MGHRA and CDR2 is YSYEKL. CDR3 residues: CASSRDGTEAFF. The CDR3 DNA reads TGCGCCAGCAGTCGTGATGGCACTGAAGCTTTCTTT.

V and J are TRBV10-3 and TRBJ2-2, with a tentative D call TRBD2 (5 bases). V was trimmed by 2 bases and J by 4 bases, leaving 8 bases between them. CDR1 ENHRY and CDR2 SYGVKD come from the germline V gene. The CDR3 runs to 14 residues. CDR3 region: CAISEEGGTGELFF. In nucleotides, the CDR3 is TGTGCCATCAGTGAGGAGGGCGGCACCGGGGAGCTGTTTTTT.

The rearrangement joins TRBV7-9 to TRBJ2-6; D ambiguous. The CDR3 sequence is 15 residues long. V was shortened by 5 bases and J by 2 bases, with 10 bases between the two germline ends. CDR1 SEHNR and CDR2 FQNEAQ come from the germline V gene (reference sequence). This CDR3 reads CASSRPRTGANVLTF. Here the CDR3 DNA reads TGTGCCAGCAGCCGCCCCCGGACTGGGGCCAACGTCCTGACTTTC.

CDR3 in amino acids: CASSHAGGYGYTF. CDR3 nucleotides: TGTGCCAGCAGCCACGCAGGGGGCTATGGCTACACCTTC. The chain joins TRBV14 to TRBJ1-2, with 7 bases aligning to TRBD1. J gave up 4 bases and V 3 bases, and 2 bases lay outside the gene matches. This CDR3 region has 13 residues. From germline, CDR1 is SGHDN and CDR2 FVKESK. Full variable domain (outside the CDR3, taken from reference TRBV14 and TRBJ1-2): EAGVTQFPSHSVIEKGQTVTLRCDPISGHDNLYWYRRVMGKEIKFLLHFVKESKQDESGMPNNRFLAERTGGTYSTLKVQPAELEDSGVYFCASSHAGGYGYTFGSGTRLTVV.

The chain couples TRBV4-1 to TRBJ2-5; 10 bases match TRBD1. The V gene end was trimmed by 3 bases and the J gene end by 5 bases; junction bases not matched to a gene: 3. CDR1 MGHRA and CDR2 YSYEKL come from the germline V gene. The CDR3 is 14 residues long. The CDR3 nucleotides read TGCGCCAGCAGCCAGGGACAGGGGTGGGAGACCCAGTACTTC. Protein: CASSQGQGWETQYF.

On this clone: The same CDR3 can be traced to other DNA sequences in this sample. The chain carries TRBV27 and TRBJ2-3; 14 positions agree with TRBD2. This CDR3 spans 16 amino acids. V gave up 5 bases and J gave up 3 bases; unmatched junction bases: 4. CDR1 MNHEY and CDR2 SMNVEV come from the germline V gene (reference sequence). In DNA, the CDR3 is TGTGCCAGCAGTCCCGGGACTAGCGGGAGTACAGATACGCAGTATTTT. It is translated as CASSPGTSGSTDTQYF.

The V and J genes are TRBV13 and TRBJ2-4; D gene uncertain. CDR3 length: 15 residues. From germline, CDR1 is PRHDT and CDR2 FYEKMQ (reference sequence). V was shortened by 5 bases and J by 3 bases, with 14 bases between the two germline ends. For the CDR3, the DNA is TGTGCCAGCAGCCGGACGAGGTTGGGCAAAAACATTCAGTACTTC. Encoded protein: CASSRTRLGKNIQYF.

The chain carries TRBV19 and TRBJ2-1; weak D call: TRBD2 (6 bases). Germline CDR1 and CDR2: LNHDA and SQIVND (reference sequence). The CDR3 is 13 residues long. The ends were cut back, 5 bases at V and 10 bases at J, with 15 bases in the middle. CDR3 amino acids: CASSPYFAGEQFF. CDR3 bases: TGTGCCAGTAGTCCTTATTTTGCGGGGGAGCAGTTCTTC.

The V and J genes are TRBV7-3 and TRBJ2-7; no definite D call. V gave up 2 bases and J gave up 3 bases, with 14 bases separating them. This CDR3 comprises 15 residues. From germline, CDR1 is SGHTA and CDR2 FQGTGA. The CDR3, as DNA: TGTGCCAGCAGCTTATGGGTCGGCGAGAGCTACGAGCAGTACTTC. Encoded protein: CASSLWVGESYEQYF.

The chain has TRBV9 and TRBJ2-2; a weak D match, TRBD2 (5 bases). The CDR3 is made up of 13 amino acids. CDR1 and CDR2 (germline): SGDLS, YYNGEE. V shed 5 bases and J shed 4 bases, with 9 bases lying between them. The CDR3 DNA reads as TGTGCCAGCAGTTTACTAGTCACCGGGGAGCTGTTTTTT. It specifies CASSLLVTGELFF. The full variable domain, rest sourced from reference TRBV9 and TRBJ2-2, is DSGVTQTPKHLITATGQRVTLRCSPRSGDLSVYWYQQSLDQGLQFLIQYYNGEERAKGNILERFSAQQFPDLHSELNLSSLELGDSALYFCASSLLVTGELFFGEGSRLTVL.

The rearrangement links TRBV28 to TRBJ2-7, with 7 bases matching TRBD2. V was clipped by 10 bases and J by 2 bases; unmatched bases: 11. CDR1 is MDHEN, CDR2 SYDVKM, per germline. The CDR3 spans 14 residues. As DNA, the CDR3 is TGTGCCACCGCTCCTAGCGGTCTCCCCTACGAGCAGTACTTC. Protein sequence: CATAPSGLPYEQYF.

There are a few counts of this clone. This chain joins TRBV7-9 and TRBJ2-2; D remains ambiguous. The CDR3 loop spans 14 amino acids. The V end lost 5 bases, the J end lost 6 bases, and 13 bases lay between the germline ends. Per the germline V gene, CDR1 is SEHNR and CDR2 is FQNEAQ (reference sequence). CDR3 residues: CASSTLVRPGELFF. CDR3 in DNA: TGTGCCAGCAGCACCCTTGTTCGTCCCGGGGAGCTGTTTTTT.

The sample holds one count of this clone. V gene TRBV6-4 combines with J gene TRBJ2-4; tentative D call: TRBD1 (6 bases). The CDR3 sequence is 17 residues long. Between the trimmed V and J ends, which lost 9 bases and 1 base, there was a span of 22 bases. Looked up from germline, CDR1 is MRHNA and CDR2 is SNTAGT. CDR3 DNA: TGTGCCAGAGGGGGTAGGAAGTGGGCTCGGGCCAAAAACATTCAGTACTTC. As protein: CARGGRKWARAKNIQYF.

V usage is TRBV27 and J usage is TRBJ2-6; D remains unclear. V lost 4 bases and J 0 bases, leaving 10 bases between the germline ends. Germline loops: CDR1 MNHEY, CDR2 SMNVEV (reference sequence). The CDR3 covers 16 residues. For the CDR3, the DNA is TGTGCCAGCAGTTATGGACCGAGCTCTGGGGCCAACGTCCTGACTTTC. Translation gives CASSYGPSSGANVLTF.

This clone was detected once. The chain has TRBV28 and TRBJ1-1; D might be TRBD1 (5 bases). The germline V gene encodes CDR1 MDHEN and CDR2 SYDVKM. The CDR3 totals 15 residues. V was pared by 5 bases and J by 4 bases, with 17 bases between. This chain's CDR3 is CASSRPGLRGTEAFF. CDR3 nucleotides: TGTGCCAGCAGTCGTCCGGGACTGCGCGGCACTGAAGCTTTCTTT.

The genes are TRBV2 and TRBJ2-1, with unresolved D. CDR3 size: 13 residues. V was pared by 6 bases and J by 0 bases, with 6 bases between. Germline CDR1 SNHLY, CDR2 FYNNEI. CDR3 DNA: TGTGCCAGCAGGGAGCGCTCCTACAATGAGCAGTTCTTC. Translation gives CASRERSYNEQFF.

J is TRBJ1-3 and V is TRBV30; D is possibly TRBD1 (5 bases). The V end was cut by 8 bases, the J end by 2 bases, with 16 bases between. The length of the CDR3 is 14 residues. Per germline, CDR1 GTSNPN and CDR2 SVGIG (reference sequence). The CDR3 coding sequence is TGTGCCACAAAGTCGAGGGGCCCTGGAAACACCATATATTTT. Translated: CATKSRGPGNTIYF.

The CDR3 loop reads CASSLDRLETWWFEQYF. The DNA for the CDR3 is TGTGCCAGCAGCTTAGATCGGTTGGAGACGTGGTGGTTTGAGCAGTACTTC. The chain combines TRBV11-2 with TRBJ2-7; D gene unclear. The germline gives CDR1 SGHAT, CDR2 FQNNGV. The V end lost 0 bases, the J end lost 7 bases, and 22 bases lay between the germline ends. The CDR3 is made up of 17 amino acids.

V gene TRBV29-1 combines with J gene TRBJ2-1; D might be TRBD2 (5 bases). V was pared by 3 bases and J by 7 bases, with 16 bases between. The V gene's germline CDR1 is SQVTM and CDR2 ANQGSEA. CDR3 length equals 14 residues. CDR3 loop: CSVDLPSRQNEQFF. CDR3 nucleotide sequence: TGCAGCGTTGACTTGCCTAGCCGCCAGAATGAGCAGTTCTTC.

V and J are TRBV7-2 and TRBJ2-7; D gene unclear. This CDR3 is 14 amino acids long. Germline CDR1 and CDR2: SGHTA and FQGNSA. V was shortened by 1 base and J by 3 bases, with 10 bases between the two germline ends. The CDR3: CASSLGVNYYEQYF. The CDR3 DNA is TGTGCCAGCAGCTTAGGTGTCAACTACTACGAGCAGTACTTC.

This clone was detected only once. The V and J genes are TRBV11-2 and TRBJ1-1, with a possible D match to TRBD1 (6 bases). V was clipped by 3 bases and J by 3 bases, with 23 bases between them. This CDR3 is built from 18 residues. Germline CDR1 and CDR2: SGHAT and FQNNGV. CDR3 coding DNA: TGTGCCAGCAGCTTGGCCCCGGGGGGGGCTGGGCGTTACACTGAAGCTTTCTTT. The encoded protein is CASSLAPGGAGRYTEAFF.

The chain combines TRBV28 with TRBJ2-4; D is undetermined. Germline assignment: CDR1 MDHEN and CDR2 SYDVKM. Trimming removed 5 bases at V and 0 bases at J, with 11 bases between. CDR3 size: 15 residues. CDR3 bases: TGTGCCAGCAGTCTCGGCTATCTAGCCAAAAACATTCAGTACTTC. Translated: CASSLGYLAKNIQYF.

This sequence joins TRBV5-8 and TRBJ2-2; D ambiguous. Germline values: CDR1 SGHTS, CDR2 YDEGEE. The CDR3 extends over 15 amino acids. The V and J ends lost 4 bases and 0 bases respectively, with 10 bases between them. DNA of the CDR3: TGTGCCAGCAGCGGTTGGAACACGAACACCGGGGAGCTGTTTTTT. It encodes CASSGWNTNTGELFF.